The 27 T cell receptor beta chains listed next were all sequenced from one sample in a study of identical twins. In TCRdb, the 5' RACE reads were re-called with MiXCR into one record per CDR3 protein. The sample holds 410,000 or so distinct CDR3 sequences, about 18% seen once. Sequences were obtained from naive T cells sorted from blood. The receptors were sampled from a middle-aged man in good health.

This sequence joins TRBV30 and TRBJ1-4, with D possibly being TRBD1 (5 bases). The CDR3 has 13 residues. Germline-derived CDR1 and CDR2 are GTSNPN and SVGIG (reference sequence). The germline V and J ends were trimmed by 3 bases and 11 bases, with 16 bases remaining between them. The CDR3 DNA reads as TGTGCCTGGAGGACGCCCTACTGGGGGAAACTGTTTTTT. Amino acids: CAWRTPYWGKLFF.

V is TRBV5-4 and J is TRBJ2-5; perhaps D is TRBD1 or TRBD2 (5 bases each). The ends were cut back, 5 bases at V and 2 bases at J, with 16 bases in the middle. The CDR3 sequence is 15 residues long. The germline V gene has CDR1 SGHNT and CDR2 YYREEE (reference sequence). The CDR3 reads CASRNPGTSQETQYF. Here the CDR3 DNA reads TGTGCCAGCAGGAACCCCGGGACGTCTCAAGAGACCCAGTACTTC.

The chain is built from TRBV2 and TRBJ2-7; 8 bases are a match to TRBD1. The J segment lost 2 bases and the V segment lost 5 bases, leaving 8 bases of the junction unmatched. The CDR3 runs to 15 residues. Germline CDR1 reads SNHLY; CDR2 reads FYNNEI. CDR3 sequence: CASSPPRTGPYEQYF. The CDR3 nucleotides read TGTGCCAGCAGTCCACCTAGGACAGGGCCCTACGAGCAGTACTTC.

This clonotype was observed many times. The chain uses TRBV12-3 or TRBV12-4 and TRBJ1-2, with TRBD1 as a possible D gene (5 bases). Trimming removed 4 bases from V and 9 bases from J, with 9 bases in between. The CDR3 has 11 amino acids. Here the CDR3 reads CASSSYRSYTF. CDR3 DNA sequence: TGTGCCAGCAGTTCGTACAGGAGCTACACCTTC.

This chain joins TRBV6-1 and TRBJ2-2; 8 bases align to TRBD1. The CDR3 runs to 15 residues. Germline V gene lookup returns CDR1 MNHNS and CDR2 SASEGT. The trim removed 6 bases at V and 1 base at J, leaving 4 bases unmatched. CDR3 sequence: CASSSGQVNTGELFF. The CDR3 DNA is TGTGCCAGCAGCTCGGGACAGGTGAACACCGGGGAGCTGTTTTTT.

The chain links TRBV28 to TRBJ2-1; 9 bases fit TRBD1. Germline CDR1 and CDR2: MDHEN and SYDVKM. The CDR3 is made up of 16 amino acids. V lost 5 bases to trimming and J lost 4 bases; unmatched junction nucleotides: 9. The CDR3 DNA reads TGTGCCAGCAGTCGCCTGGGACAGGGATCTTACAATGAGCAGTTCTTC. This translates into CASSRLGQGSYNEQFF.

The J gene is TRBJ2-1, the V gene TRBV7-8; possibly TRBD1 for D (7 bases). Germline CDR1 is SGHVS and CDR2 is FQNEAQ. This CDR3 contains 15 residues. The V gene lost 5 bases and the J gene lost 3 bases, with 14 bases spanning the gap. CDR3 bases: TGTGCCAGCAGCCCCCGCGGGACAGACTACAATGAGCAGTTCTTC. It is translated as CASSPRGTDYNEQFF.

This chain connects TRBV25-1 to TRBJ2-3, with TRBD1 matching 11 bases. The CDR3 sequence is 16 residues long. The trim removed 8 bases at V and 5 bases at J, leaving 12 bases unmatched. Germline values: CDR1 MGHDK, CDR2 SYGVNS. The DNA of the CDR3 is TGTGCCAGCTCGTCGTCGGGGACAGGGGGTTTAGATACGCAGTATTTT. Its translation is CASSSSGTGGLDTQYF.

V and J are TRBV5-1 and TRBJ2-1; 9 positions match TRBD1. This CDR3 is built from 16 residues. The germline V gene encodes CDR1 SGHRS and CDR2 YFSETQ. After removal of 0 bases from V and 3 bases from J, the junction contained 4 bases not matched to a gene. The CDR3 coding sequence is TGCGCCAGCAGCTTGGCCGGGACAGGGTACTACAATGAGCAGTTCTTC. Translated, it gives CASSLAGTGYYNEQFF. The full variable domain, its missing parts supplied by reference TRBV5-1 and TRBJ2-1, is KAGVTQTPRYLIKTRGQQVTLSCSPISGHRSVSWYQQTPGQGLQFLFEYFSETQRNKGNFPGRFSGRQFSNSRSEMNVSTLELGDSALYLCASSLAGTGYYNEQFFGPGTRLTVL.

In its sample, this clonotype was seen many times. The V and J genes are TRBV10-3 and TRBJ2-5, with 13 bases matching TRBD2. V lost 6 bases, J lost 2 bases, and 3 bases stayed unmatched. This CDR3 is 15 amino acids long. CDR1 is ENHRY, CDR2 SYGVKD, per germline. The CDR3 DNA is TGTGCCATCAGGGGACTAGCGGGGACTCAAGAGACCCAGTACTTC. Translated, it gives CAIRGLAGTQETQYF.

This clonotype has at least ten counts. This chain links TRBV4-3 with TRBJ2-7; no clear D. Germline CDR1 is LGHNA and CDR2 is YSLEER. The V and J ends lost 0 bases and 3 bases respectively, with 6 bases between them. This CDR3 comprises 13 residues. The CDR3 DNA follows: TGCGCCAGCAGCCAAGAGATTTACTACGAGCAGTACTTC. Protein: CASSQEIYYEQYF.

The table lists this clonotype with a few counts. The V gene is TRBV6-2 or TRBV6-3, the J gene TRBJ1-2; TRBD1 aligns across 7 bases. The V and J ends lost 6 bases and 3 bases, in that order; junction bases with no gene match: 10. The CDR3 spans 15 residues. In germline, CDR1 is MNHEY, CDR2 SVGEGT. The CDR3 loop reads CASSPPGQRYYGYTF. In DNA form, the CDR3 reads TGTGCCAGCAGCCCCCCGGGACAGCGATACTATGGCTACACCTTC.

The gene calls are TRBV11-2 and TRBJ2-1; a possible D gene is TRBD2 (5 bases). Germline assignment: CDR1 SGHAT and CDR2 FQNNGV. The CDR3 runs to 13 residues. Trimming left V 5 bases short and J 8 bases short, with 13 bases between. The CDR3 DNA sequence: TGTGCCAGCAGCCCAGGACCAGCGGATGAGCAGTTCTTC. This sequence encodes CASSPGPADEQFF.

V is TRBV12-3 or TRBV12-4 and J is TRBJ1-4; D gene uncertain. Deletions cut 7 bases from V and 8 bases from J, with 17 bases between. CDR3 length: 14 amino acids. CDR3 nucleotides: TGTGCCAGCACAACGCGAAACCAGAAGGAAAAACTGTTTTTT. This sequence encodes CASTTRNQKEKLFF.

This clonotype was picked up many times. The chain links TRBV7-8 to TRBJ2-5; 10 nucleotides agree with TRBD2. V lost 6 bases, J lost 3 bases, and 7 bases stayed unmatched. The CDR3 contains 15 residues. CDR1 is SGHVS and CDR2 is FQNEAQ in the germline V gene. The CDR3, as DNA: TGTGCCAGCAGTTCGGGACTAGCGCCGGAAGAGACCCAGTACTTC. It encodes CASSSGLAPEETQYF.

In the case of this clonotype: Being one base from a much bigger clone, this may be a read error. The CDR3 loop is CSAIRLAATPRYNEQFF. In DNA form, the CDR3 reads TGCAGTGCTATAAGACTAGCAGCTACTCCACGATACAATGAGCAGTTCTTC. This chain uses TRBV20-1 with TRBJ2-1; 7 nucleotides agree with TRBD2. V lost 4 bases, J lost 4 bases, and 16 bases stayed unmatched. CDR3 length: 17 residues. Germline V gene lookup returns CDR1 DFQATT and CDR2 SNEGSKA (reference sequence).

This clonotype was seen ten or more times. This sequence joins TRBV28 and TRBJ2-7; 8 nucleotides match TRBD2. Unmatched junction bases numbered 4, after V lost 2 bases and J lost 4 bases. The length of the CDR3 is 14 residues. The germline CDR1 and CDR2 sequences are MDHEN and SYDVKM. Here the CDR3 DNA reads TGTGCCAGCAGTTTACGGGGGGGCAGTTACGAGCAGTACTTC. Its protein product is CASSLRGGSYEQYF.

The gene calls are TRBV27 and TRBJ2-1; D call uncertain. With 7 bases removed from V and 0 bases from J, the gap between germline ends came to 25 bases. CDR1 is MNHEY and CDR2 is SMNVEV in the germline V gene (reference sequence). The CDR3 spans 19 residues. The CDR3 loop reads CASNPRIRAVGSSYNEQFF. CDR3 coding DNA: TGTGCCAGCAACCCTAGAATTCGGGCAGTCGGTAGCTCCTACAATGAGCAGTTCTTC.

Only a few counts were recorded for this clonotype. As DNA, the CDR3 is TGTGCCACCAGCAGAGTTCCGGGGGTGGGCGGGGAGCTGTTTTTT. Translating it yields CATSRVPGVGGELFF. The chain recombines TRBV15 with TRBJ2-2, with D tentatively TRBD2 (6 bases). V was shortened by 1 base and J by 7 bases, with 13 bases between the two germline ends. The CDR3 consists of 15 residues. Looked up from germline, CDR1 is LNHNV and CDR2 is YYDKDF (reference sequence).

This clonotype showed up just a few times. The chain is built from TRBV7-8 and TRBJ1-5; D not resolved. The V end lost 0 bases, the J end lost 3 bases, and 12 bases lay between the germline ends. The CDR3 has 16 amino acids. Germline-derived CDR1 and CDR2 are SGHVS and FQNEAQ. CDR3: CASSLASGPYNQPQHF. The CDR3 coding sequence is TGTGCCAGCAGCTTAGCTTCAGGCCCCTACAATCAGCCCCAGCATTTT.

The chain joins TRBV6-2 or TRBV6-3 to TRBJ2-5; 8 bases map to TRBD1. In germline, CDR1 is MNHEY, CDR2 SVGEGT. J lost 1 base, V lost 6 bases, and 7 bases had no gene match. The CDR3 has 15 amino acids. CDR3 nucleotide sequence: TGTGCCAGCAGGGGGTTCGGGACAGGCCAAGAGACCCAGTACTTC. Amino acid sequence: CASRGFGTGQETQYF.

This clonotype was seen a handful of times. V and J are TRBV4-3 and TRBJ2-2; tentative D call: TRBD2 (5 bases). This CDR3 region has 17 residues. With 0 bases removed from V and 6 bases from J, the gap between germline ends came to 17 bases. The germline V gene encodes CDR1 LGHNA and CDR2 YSLEER. This CDR3 reads CASSQDWRGRFSGELFF. CDR3 sequence (DNA): TGCGCCAGCAGCCAAGATTGGAGAGGGCGGTTTTCCGGGGAGCTGTTTTTT.

The chain recombines TRBV4-1 with TRBJ2-3; D assignment may be TRBD1 or TRBD2 (7 bases each). The germline V gene has CDR1 MGHRA and CDR2 YSYEKL. The CDR3 has 16 residues. V was clipped by 3 bases and J by 3 bases, with 16 bases between them. This chain's CDR3 is CASSHTTQGGTDTQYF. CDR3 nucleotide sequence: TGCGCCAGCAGCCACACCACCCAGGGGGGGACAGATACGCAGTATTTT.

The rearrangement links TRBV7-3 to TRBJ1-1; D gene unclear. V dropped 5 bases and J dropped 0 bases, with 16 bases sitting between them. Germline V lookup: CDR1 SGHTA, CDR2 FQGTGA. The CDR3 has 16 amino acids. The CDR3 loop reads CASSPRKALLNTEAFF. DNA of the CDR3: TGTGCCAGCAGCCCCCGGAAAGCCTTGCTGAACACTGAAGCTTTCTTT.

This clonotype was counted ten times or more. V and J are TRBV4-2 and TRBJ2-7; TRBD1 is a possible D gene (5 bases). The V gene's germline CDR1 is LGHNA and CDR2 YNFKEQ. This CDR3 contains 19 residues. The germline V and J ends were trimmed by 0 bases and 0 bases, with 21 bases remaining between them. DNA for the CDR3: TGTGCCAGCAGCCAAGATCTGATCTCAGGGCTTCCTAACTCCTACGAGCAGTACTTC. Translated, it gives CASSQDLISGLPNSYEQYF.

This rearrangement joins TRBV7-6 to TRBJ2-3; 8 nucleotides match TRBD2. The CDR3 extends over 16 amino acids. V shed 4 bases, J shed 4 bases, and the junction held 10 bases outside the gene matches. Germline-derived CDR1 and CDR2 are SGHVS and FNYEAQ. CDR3 residues: CASSSLAGPGPDTQYF. Here the CDR3 DNA reads TGTGCCAGCAGCTCCCTAGCGGGTCCGGGGCCAGATACGCAGTATTTT.

This clonotype has more than one count but fewer than ten. J is TRBJ2-7 and V is TRBV2; D is ambiguous. The CDR3 is made up of 12 amino acids. Germline V gives CDR1 SNHLY, CDR2 FYNNEI. Trimming removed 3 bases from V and 4 bases from J, with 7 bases in between. CDR3 loop: CASSEWGYEQYF. CDR3 bases: TGTGCCAGCAGTGAGTGGGGTTACGAGCAGTACTTC.